This is a list of T cell receptor beta chains from one sample in a study of CD8+ T cells in alopecia areata. Libraries were prepared by immunoSEQ multiplex PCR; TCRdb keeps only in-frame clonotypes and omits some of them. The sample yields about 150,000 clones, about 51% seen once. This specimen consisted of CD8+ T cells sorted from blood, obtained at week 0. The receptors come from a human donor with alopecia areata. Each CDR3 is given with its conserved first and last residue. D genes are given only for firm matches. Expanded clones get a size class; other rows say once, few or many, or leave the size out.

clone size	V gene	J gene	D gene	CDR3 length	CDR3 protein	CDR3 DNA
.	TRBV2	TRBJ2-5	.	13	CASTQTAQETQYF	TGTGCCAGCACCCAGACTGCCCAAGAGACCCAGTACTTC
.	TRBV19	TRBJ1-1	.	12	CASSTANTEAFF	TGTGCCAGTAGTACAGCGAACACTGAAGCTTTCTTT
.	TRBV30	TRBJ1-1	TRBD1	15	CAWSVGAGGNTEAFF	TGTGCCTGGAGTGTTGGGGCAGGGGGCAACACTGAAGCTTTCTTT
few	TRBV9	TRBJ1-5	.	16	CASSLGGGGTYQPQHF	TGTGCCAGCAGCTTAGGCGGTGGAGGAACTTATCAGCCCCAGCATTTT
.	TRBV29-1	TRBJ2-7	.	12	CSAIFDPLEQYF	TGCAGCGCCATCTTCGACCCCTTAGAGCAGTACTTC
.	TRBV2	TRBJ2-7	TRBD1	14	CASRPGQGDYEQYF	TGTGCCAGCAGGCCGGGACAGGGGGACTACGAGCAGTACTTC
.	TRBV2	TRBJ2-1	.	14	CANPTEPGYNEQFF	TGTGCCAATCCAACTGAACCAGGCTACAATGAGCAGTTCTTC
.	TRBV29-1	TRBJ2-7	TRBD2	14	CSVVTSGGTYEQYF	TGCAGCGTGGTGACTAGCGGGGGGACCTACGAGCAGTACTTC
.	TRBV10-3	TRBJ2-1	.	17	CAISEGNGGATYNEQFF	TGTGCCATCAGTGAGGGGAACGGCGGGGCTACTTACAATGAGCAGTTCTTC
.	TRBV7-2	TRBJ1-1	.	12	CVSTGTETEAFF	TGTGTATCGACCGGGACGGAGACTGAAGCTTTCTTT
.	TRBV25-1	TRBJ2-5	.	13	CASSESRDNPRYF	TGTGCCAGCAGTGAGAGCCGGGACAACCCCCGGTACTTC
.	TRBV28	TRBJ1-2	.	12	CASSDLAGGYTF	TGTGCCAGCAGTGACCTCGCGGGAGGCTACACCTTC
.	TRBV19	TRBJ2-1	.	14	CASSITPGTAEQFF	TGTGCCAGTAGTATAACCCCAGGTACAGCTGAGCAGTTCTTC
.	TRBV30	TRBJ2-7	.	11	CAWSPGVEQYF	TGTGCCTGGAGCCCTGGGGTCGAGCAGTACTTC
.	TRBV27	TRBJ1-1	TRBD1	15	CASSLDRALQTEAFF	TGTGCCAGCAGCTTAGACAGGGCCCTGCAAACTGAAGCTTTCTTT
few	TRBV10-3	TRBJ2-1	.	10	CAIGQHEQFF	TGTGCCATCGGCCAGCATGAGCAGTTCTTC
.	TRBV29-1	TRBJ2-7	TRBD1	15	CSVEDNRDSSYEQYF	TGCAGCGTTGAAGACAACCGGGACAGCTCCTACGAGCAGTACTTC
.	TRBV30	TRBJ1-2	.	10	CASWGWGYTF	TGTGCCTCATGGGGTTGGGGCTACACCTTC
.	TRBV4-3	TRBJ2-3	TRBD1	14	CASSDRGSADTQYF	TGCGCCAGCAGCGACAGGGGGAGCGCAGATACGCAGTATTTT
.	TRBV4-3	TRBJ2-4	.	17	CASSQDVRLPGLGIQYF	TGCGCCAGCAGCCAAGATGTGCGGCTCCCCGGGCTGGGCATTCAGTACTTC
few	TRBV25-1	TRBJ1-6	.	15	CASSDSGGVYSPLHF	TGTGCCAGCAGTGATTCCGGGGGTGTATATTCACCCCTCCACTTT
few	TRBV15	TRBJ2-5	.	15	CATSSGLQGQETQYF	TGTGCCACCAGCAGCGGCCTACAGGGACAAGAGACCCAGTACTTC
many	TRBV4-1	TRBJ1-6	TRBD1	15	CASSQADRGGSPLHF	TGCGCCAGCAGCCAAGCGGACAGGGGCGGTTCACCCCTCCACTTT
.	TRBV29-1	TRBJ1-2	.	14	CSVESGGEGYGYTF	TGCAGCGTTGAGAGTGGGGGAGAGGGCTATGGCTACACCTTC
.	TRBV9	TRBJ2-7	.	14	CASSAGKGGYEQYF	TGTGCCAGCAGCGCAGGGAAAGGGGGCTACGAGCAGTACTTC
.	TRBV10-3	TRBJ2-1	.	15	CAISDPPSSYNEQFF	TGTGCCATCAGTGATCCTCCCAGCTCCTACAATGAGCAGTTCTTC
.	TRBV29-1	TRBJ1-2	.	16	CSVEDFWAGEGYGYTF	TGCAGCGTTGAAGATTTTTGGGCAGGGGAAGGTTATGGCTACACCTTC
.	TRBV11-2	TRBJ1-6	.	13	CASSLERNSPLHF	TGTGCCAGCAGCTTAGAACGAAATTCACCCCTCCACTTT
.	TRBV6-5	TRBJ2-2	TRBD1	16	CASSSWTGFLTGELFF	TGTGCCAGCAGTTCGTGGACAGGGTTCTTGACCGGGGAGCTGTTTTTT
few	TRBV4-3	TRBJ2-3	TRBD1	15	CASSPPTGGTDTQYF	TGCGCCAGCAGCCCCCCGACAGGGGGCACAGATACGCAGTATTTT
few	TRBV19	TRBJ2-7	.	13	CASRPPQGLEQYF	TGTGCCAGTCGACCACCGCAGGGCCTTGAGCAGTACTTC
.	TRBV29-1	TRBJ1-2	.	14	CSVALSGRNYGYTF	TGCAGCGTTGCTCTTTCAGGGAGGAACTATGGCTACACCTTC
.	TRBV29-1	TRBJ1-2	TRBD1	14	CSPGGGSRGPGYTF	TGCAGCCCCGGAGGGGGATCCAGGGGGCCTGGCTACACCTTC
.	TRBV7-8	TRBJ2-5	.	15	CASSLLSRVQETQYF	TGTGCCAGCAGCTTACTGTCTAGGGTCCAAGAGACCCAGTACTTC
.	TRBV28	TRBJ1-2	.	10	CATNRGGYTF	TGTGCCACCAACCGCGGGGGCTACACCTTC
.	TRBV29-1	TRBJ1-1	.	12	CSGRAMNTEAFF	TGCAGCGGCAGGGCCATGAACACTGAAGCTTTCTTT
.	TRBV4-3	TRBJ1-3	.	15	CASSQDHSGGNTIYF	TGCGCCAGCAGCCAAGATCACAGTGGGGGAAACACCATATATTTT
.	TRBV9	TRBJ2-7	.	15	CASSLSLDGSYEQYF	TGTGCCAGCAGCTTATCCTTAGACGGGTCCTACGAGCAGTACTTC
.	TRBV9	TRBJ2-3	TRBD1	16	CASSEQGASPTDTQYF	TGTGCCAGCAGCGAACAGGGGGCCAGTCCCACAGATACGCAGTATTTT
few	TRBV13	TRBJ2-3	TRBD1	15	CASSLAGQGADTQYF	TGTGCCAGCAGCTTAGCGGGCCAGGGGGCAGATACGCAGTATTTT
.	TRBV7-8	TRBJ1-5	.	13	CASSLHSNQPQHF	TGTGCCAGCAGCTTACACAGCAATCAGCCCCAGCATTTT
.	TRBV30	TRBJ2-7	.	14	CAWSVPRESYEQYF	TGTGCCTGGAGTGTACCCAGGGAATCCTACGAGCAGTACTTC
.	TRBV30	TRBJ2-3	.	17	CAWSVLYEGISTDTQYF	TGTGCCTGGAGTGTACTCTACGAGGGGATTAGCACAGATACGCAGTATTTT
few	TRBV7-9	TRBJ2-2	TRBD2	17	CASSTTIAGENTGELFF	TGTGCCAGCAGCACTACTATAGCGGGGGAGAACACCGGGGAGCTGTTTTTT
.	TRBV15	TRBJ2-6	.	15	CATSSSASGANVLTF	TGTGCCACCAGCAGTTCGGCCTCTGGGGCCAACGTCCTGACTTTC
few	TRBV23-1	TRBJ2-2	.	16	CASSRNSQSNTGELFF	TGCGCCAGCAGTCGCAACAGCCAGTCGAACACCGGGGAGCTGTTTTTT
.	TRBV7-8	TRBJ2-2	.	14	CASSPPRTGGELFF	TGTGCCAGCAGCCCTCCTAGGACCGGCGGGGAGCTGTTTTTT
once	TRBV29-1	TRBJ2-5	.	12	CSVEAGQETQYF	TGCAGCGTTGAGGCAGGGCAAGAGACCCAGTACTTC
.	TRBV6-1	TRBJ1-2	.	12	CASSEPPGGYTF	TGTGCCAGCAGTGAACCCCCCGGGGGCTACACCTTC
few	TRBV19	TRBJ2-1	.	13	CASSKGTMNEQFF	TGTGCCAGTAGTAAAGGGACAATGAATGAGCAGTTCTTC
.	TRBV5-1	TRBJ2-3	.	15	CASSLSSQIPRAQYF	TGCGCCAGCAGCTTGAGTAGTCAGATCCCGAGGGCGCAGTATTTT